The T cell receptor beta chain described here comes from a study of beta chain features in type 1 diabetes. Study background: On cell yields, gender and age, patients and healthy donors were similar.

Remarks on this clone: Its matching antigen is unknown.

Study-wide points: Significant though moderate, a shortening of TCRB CDR3s appeared in all four CD4+ subsets of Type 1 diabetes patients. Individuals with type 1 diabetes displayed fewer insertions and more deletions at VDJ junctions. When cDNA is sequenced, cells with high TCR expression could be over-represented.

V gave up 5 bases and J gave up 4 bases, with 16 bases separating them. This CDR3 is built from 15 residues. Germline assignment: CDR1 LNHDA and CDR2 SQIVND (reference sequence). Reverse transcription of all isolated RNA meant that expressed TCRB transcripts were sequenced. Sequencing used immunoSEQ multiplex PCR; TCRdb keeps in-frame clones, though not all of them. The sample lists nearly 350,000 clones, about a tenth occurring once. Sequenced input: central memory CD4+ T cells from blood. The sequence derives from a man aged 25-40 years with type 1 diabetes. The V call is TRBV19, the J call TRBJ2-3; no clear D. The CDR3 region is CASSPSGLRADTQYF. DNA for the CDR3: TGTGCCAGTAGTCCTTCTGGGCTCCGGGCAGATACGCAGTATTTT.